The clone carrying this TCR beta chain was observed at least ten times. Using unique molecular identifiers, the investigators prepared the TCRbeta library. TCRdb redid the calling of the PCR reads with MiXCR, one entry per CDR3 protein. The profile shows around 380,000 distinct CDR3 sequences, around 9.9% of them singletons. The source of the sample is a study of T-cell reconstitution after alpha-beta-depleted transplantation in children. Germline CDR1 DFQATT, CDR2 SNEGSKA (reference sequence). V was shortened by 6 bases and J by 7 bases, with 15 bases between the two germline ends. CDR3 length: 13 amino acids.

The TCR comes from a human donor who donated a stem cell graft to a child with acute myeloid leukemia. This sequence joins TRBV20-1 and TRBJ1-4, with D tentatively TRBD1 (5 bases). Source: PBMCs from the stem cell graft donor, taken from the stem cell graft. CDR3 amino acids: CSATGTIGEKLFF. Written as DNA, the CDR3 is TGCAGTGCCACGGGGACCATCGGTGAAAAACTGTTTTTT.